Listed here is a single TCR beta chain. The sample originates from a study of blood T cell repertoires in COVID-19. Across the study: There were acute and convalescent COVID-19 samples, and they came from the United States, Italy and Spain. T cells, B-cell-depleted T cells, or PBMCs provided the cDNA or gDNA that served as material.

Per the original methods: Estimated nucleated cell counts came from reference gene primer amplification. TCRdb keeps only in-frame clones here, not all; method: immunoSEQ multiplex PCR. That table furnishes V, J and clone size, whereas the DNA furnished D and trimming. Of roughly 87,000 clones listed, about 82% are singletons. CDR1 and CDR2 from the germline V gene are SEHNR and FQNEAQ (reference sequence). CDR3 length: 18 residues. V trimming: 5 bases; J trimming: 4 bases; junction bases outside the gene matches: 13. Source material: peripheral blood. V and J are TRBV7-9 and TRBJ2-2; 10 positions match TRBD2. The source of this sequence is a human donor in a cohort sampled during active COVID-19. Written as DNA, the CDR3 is TGTGCCAGCAGCATCAGTCGCATAGCGGGGGGTAGCACCGGGGAGCTGTTTTTT. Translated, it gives CASSISRIAGGSTGELFF.